This TCR beta chain was recorded in a study of OX40 agonist ivuxolimab in advanced cancers. For the study at large: Males comprised 82.7% of the group, whose mean age was approximately 60 years (range about 20 to 90).

Sampling of blood occurred at baseline, cycle 4 day 1, and cycle 7 day 1. Only in-frame clones appear in the TCRdb table, and some are missing; sequencing was by immunoSEQ multiplex PCR. The sample includes some 14,000 clones, 80% of them seen just once. Study results and caveats: Among the least clonally expanded were partial responders at 0.1-3.0 mg/kg. Averaged across samples, CD8+ T cells carried more expanded clones than CD4+ did.

Germline V lookup: CDR1 MNHEY, CDR2 SMNVEV (reference sequence). CDR3 size: 15 residues. V lost 0 bases, J lost 1 base, and 10 bases lay in between. This clone was observed once. Antigen specificity is unknown. Sequences were derived from CD4+ or CD8+ T cells sorted from blood, sampled in a trial of the OX40 agonist ivuxolimab. This receptor was obtained from an adult with an advanced solid tumor such as melanoma, head and neck, liver or kidney cancer. This sequence joins TRBV27 and TRBJ2-7, with D possibly being TRBD2 (6 bases). CDR3: CASSLSSGTSYEQYF. The CDR3 region has the DNA TGTGCCAGCAGTTTATCGTCAGGGACTTCCTACGAGCAGTACTTC.